Described below is a single T cell receptor (beta chain) sequence and its context. The antigen this receptor binds is unknown. Qualities for individual bases were not recorded, and no much larger clone is one base off. The data stem from a study of shared clonotypes between healthy human individuals (dated by TCRdb to the early 2020s). Some background on the complete study: The cohort included a few men and two women between 18 and 49 years of age. To increase sequencing depth and limit assay-specific biases, TCR repertoire library preparation and sequencing were carried out by different laboratories using diverse techniques. To estimate repertoire size and how much clonotype sharing occurs between individuals, the study deeply sequenced the blood TCR repertoires of several healthy adults. Between about 0.94 and 8.9 billion PBMCs per donor were obtained by leukapheresis. For each donor, CD4 naive and CD4 memory were each run on three plates, CD8 naive on two plates, and CD8 memory on one plate.

Germline trimming amounts to 1 base on V and 0 bases on J, with 3 as the count of junction bases outside the gene matches. For CDR1 and CDR2, the germline V gene lists SGHVS and FQNEAQ. The CDR3 has 15 amino acids, counting the end cysteine and phenylalanine. Just CDR3 DNA is preserved here, 45 bases in frame from base 1. Healthy HIV-negative adults with no recently reported acute infections or vaccinations were included as donors. Every donor was a Caucasian adult living in Nashville, Tennessee, USA. CD4+ T cells were enriched by magnetic negative selection; naive cells were then positively selected on CD45RA, and the negative fraction formed the memory subset. After blood collection by leukapheresis, PBMCs were isolated using Ficoll-Histopaque density gradient centrifugation and then cryopreserved in the vapor phase of liquid nitrogen. Purity and quantity of every magnetically sorted T cell population were checked by analytical flow cytometry. Genomic DNA was isolated from each sorted fraction and quantified by UV absorbance on a Nanodrop 2000c.

Using the deep immunoSEQ assay, multiplex PCR amplified TCR CDR3 regions from genomic DNA. For each cell subset, the extracted genomic DNA was distributed evenly across all wells of several immunoSEQ 96-well plates, and each plate served as one replicate. For sorted subsets, about 220 ng of genomic DNA, equivalent to 25,000 to 35,000 T cell genomes, went into each replicate PCR. Purified libraries were quantified with a Qubit 3.0 fluorometer, sized on a Bioanalyzer 2100, and re-quantified with the KAPA Library Quantification kit. Every immunoSEQ 96-well plate was sequenced on a separate single-read 150-cycle Illumina NextSeq 550 flow cell. The source study handled its data this way. Because the immunoSEQ output included only junctional sequences and no quality scores, the filtering could not be the same as the filtering used for full-length reads. Sequences were annotated with PyIR, a Python wrapper for IgBLAST v1.9, using IMGT germline references to assign V/J genes and CDR3. Reads with weak V/J assignments (E-value above 1e-6), missing CDR3, stop codons, out-of-frame junctions, or ambiguous translated residues were removed. V3J clonotypes were defined by identical inferred V gene, J gene, and CDR3 amino acid sequence. The percentage overlap between two repertoires was calculated by dividing the number of shared unique clonotypes by the size of the smaller repertoire. RTK rarefaction, the Chao1 estimator, and Recon v2.1 estimates of unobserved clonotypes were used to assess repertoire richness. OLGA was used to compute generation probabilities for all TCRbeta clonotypes that the gDNA method yielded from a few donors. As stored in TCRdb, this immuneACCESS dataset retains in-frame rearrangements with V and J assigned. A fraction of the clones does not appear; measured against another copy, unresolved V genes explain less than half of the discrepancy, and the remainder lacks a known reason. That table supplies the V and J calls and clone size; D and trimming were determined from the DNA. This sample comprises 1,400,000 or so clones, roughly 98.5% of them detected only once. 0.3% to 0.45% of the sample goes to the ten largest clones.

General conclusions and limits of the study: Pairwise subsampling led to the expectation that sequencing depth would affect the degree of clonotype sharing among donors. Across a handful of donors, 4.5% to 6.5% of naive CD4, approximately 3.6% of naive CD8, approximately 2.5% of memory CD4, and around 0.4% of memory CD8 clonotypes were shared. Rarefaction of sorted-subset datasets indicated incomplete sequencing despite the large sequencing depth. The genetic and exposure-history diversity represented was limited by the small number of donors. Higher generation probabilities were observed for clonotypes shared by all four sorted-subset donors than for non-shared clonotypes. Sampling was limited to blood, and TCR repertoires in tissue likely differ from TCR repertoires in blood. Estimated clonotype richness was generally larger for naive than for memory subsets.

The TCR comes from a man younger than 45 in good health. Sequencing used naive CD4+ T cells sorted from blood. The cell subset or site tag for this specimen amounts to: CD45RA+ positively selected. The V gene is TRBV7-8 and the J gene is TRBJ2-7; 7 bases in between match TRBD1. Here the CDR3 is given as CASSLGDSSSYEQYF. The DNA is as follows: TGTGCCAGCAGCTTAGGGGACAGCAGCTCCTACGAGCAGTACTTC.